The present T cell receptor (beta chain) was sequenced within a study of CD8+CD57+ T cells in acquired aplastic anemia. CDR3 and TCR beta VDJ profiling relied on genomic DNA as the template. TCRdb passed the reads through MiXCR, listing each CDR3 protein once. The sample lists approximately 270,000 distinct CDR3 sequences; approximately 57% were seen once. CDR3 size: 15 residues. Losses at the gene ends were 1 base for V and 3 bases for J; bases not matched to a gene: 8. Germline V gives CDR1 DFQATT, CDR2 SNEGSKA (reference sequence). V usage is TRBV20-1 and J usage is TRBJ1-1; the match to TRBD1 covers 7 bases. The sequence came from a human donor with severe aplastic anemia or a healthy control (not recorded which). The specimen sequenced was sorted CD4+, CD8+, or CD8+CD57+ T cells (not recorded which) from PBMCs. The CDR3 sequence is CSARGSGTGDTEAFF. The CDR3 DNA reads TGCAGTGCTAGAGGGAGCGGCACAGGGGACACTGAAGCTTTCTTT.